Here is one TCR beta chain with its context. The CDR3 sequence is 14 residues long. V was trimmed by 0 bases and J by 8 bases, leaving 14 bases between them. Germline V gene sequence: CDR1 SGHRS, CDR2 YFSETQ. Original analysis: Reference gene primers were amplified, and this amplification served to estimate nucleated cell counts. Clones were sequenced by immunoSEQ multiplex PCR, and TCRdb holds only the in-frame ones, with some missing. The V and J calls and clone size are taken from that table; D and trimming were inferred from the DNA. The repertoire holds 14,000 or so clones, with around 78% as singletons. The data were obtained in a study of blood T cell repertoires in COVID-19. The overall study: Donors in the United States, Italy and Spain gave samples during acute or convalescent COVID-19. Nucleic acid was either cDNA or gDNA, and it came from T cells, B-cell-depleted T cells, or PBMCs.

Source material: peripheral blood. The source is a man between 65 and 85 years old with acute or convalescent COVID-19. The chain joins TRBV5-1 to TRBJ1-2; the D is unclear. The CDR3 spells CASSLASESYGYTF. The CDR3 DNA follows: TGCGCCAGCAGCTTGGCCTCGGAGAGCTACGGCTACACCTTC.